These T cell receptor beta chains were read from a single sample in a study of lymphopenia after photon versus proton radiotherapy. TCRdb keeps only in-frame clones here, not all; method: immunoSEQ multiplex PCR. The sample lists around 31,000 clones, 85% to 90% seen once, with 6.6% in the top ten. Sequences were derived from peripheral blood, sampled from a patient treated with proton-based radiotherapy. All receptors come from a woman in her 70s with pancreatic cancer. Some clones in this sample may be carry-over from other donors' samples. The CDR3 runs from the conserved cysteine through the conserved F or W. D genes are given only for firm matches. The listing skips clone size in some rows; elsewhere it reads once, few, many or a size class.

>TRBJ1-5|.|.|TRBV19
CASTALTGSYSNQPQHF
TGTGCCAGTACCGCGCTGACAGGATCCTATAGCAATCAGCCCCAGCATTTT
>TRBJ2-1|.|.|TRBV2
CASSGVEDEQFF
TGTGCCAGCAGTGGGGTGGAAGATGAGCAGTTCTTC
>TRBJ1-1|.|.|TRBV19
CASTDRTNTEAFF
TGTGCCAGTACGGACAGAACGAACACTGAAGCTTTCTTT
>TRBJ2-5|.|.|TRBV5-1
CASSYGAQETQYF
TGCGCCAGCAGCTACGGGGCTCAAGAGACCCAGTACTTC
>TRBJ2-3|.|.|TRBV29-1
CSAEPTGADTQYF
TGCAGCGCCGAACCGACAGGCGCAGATACGCAGTATTTT
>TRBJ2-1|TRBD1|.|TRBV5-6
CASSRRDRGNEQFF
TGTGCCAGCAGCCGCCGGGACAGGGGCAATGAGCAGTTCTTC
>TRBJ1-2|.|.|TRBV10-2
CASSESTIVAAYYGYTF
TGCGCCAGCAGTGAGTCGACGATAGTGGCGGCCTACTATGGCTACACCTTC
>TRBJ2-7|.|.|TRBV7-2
CASSLEAVGHYEQYF
TGTGCCAGCAGCTTAGAAGCGGTGGGGCACTACGAGCAGTACTTC
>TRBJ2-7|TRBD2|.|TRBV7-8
CASSLFGGSTREQYF
TGTGCCAGCAGCCTATTCGGCGGGAGTACACGGGAGCAGTACTTC
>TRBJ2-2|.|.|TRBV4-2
CASSQGNTGELFF
TGTGCCAGCAGCCAAGGGAACACCGGGGAGCTGTTTTTT
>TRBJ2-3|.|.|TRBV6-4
CASSDSPGTTQYF
TGTGCCAGCAGTGACTCACCCGGGACTACGCAGTATTTT
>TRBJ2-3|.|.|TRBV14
CASSQGARSDTQYF
TGTGCCAGCAGCCAAGGGGCGCGGTCAGATACGCAGTATTTT
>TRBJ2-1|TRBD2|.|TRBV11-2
CASTQGSSGPDNEQFF
TGTGCCAGCACCCAGGGGTCTAGCGGGCCCGACAATGAGCAGTTCTTC
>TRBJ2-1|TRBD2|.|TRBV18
CASSPVRLAGYNEQFF
TGTGCCAGCTCACCGGTTAGACTAGCGGGATACAATGAGCAGTTCTTC
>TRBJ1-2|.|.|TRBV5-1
CASSQGRTNYGYTF
TGCGCCAGCAGCCAGGGCAGGACTAACTATGGCTACACCTTC
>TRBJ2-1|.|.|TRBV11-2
CASSLAGRSNEQFF
TGTGCCAGCAGCTTAGCCGGTAGGAGCAATGAGCAGTTCTTC
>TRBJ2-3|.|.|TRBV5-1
CASSSPGGLQIPDTQYF
TGCGCCAGCAGCTCGCCCGGGGGACTCCAAATCCCAGATACGCAGTATTTT
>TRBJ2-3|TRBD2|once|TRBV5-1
CASSSPAGLASTDTQYF
TGCGCCAGCAGCTCCCCGGCGGGACTAGCGAGCACAGATACGCAGTATTTT
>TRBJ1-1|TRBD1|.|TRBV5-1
CASSPGTVTEAFF
TGCGCCAGCAGCCCTGGGACAGTCACTGAAGCTTTCTTT
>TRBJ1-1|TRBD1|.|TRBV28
CASSPHWDSPLNTEAFF
TGTGCCAGCAGTCCCCATTGGGACAGTCCTTTGAACACTGAAGCTTTCTTT
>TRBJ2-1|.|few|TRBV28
CASSKGLNEQFF
TGTGCCAGCAGTAAAGGTTTGAATGAGCAGTTCTTC
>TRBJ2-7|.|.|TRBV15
CATSRHRDGTYEQYF
TGTGCCACCAGCAGACACCGGGACGGAACCTACGAGCAGTACTTC
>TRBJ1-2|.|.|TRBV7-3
CASSLGVRGGGYTF
TGTGCCAGCAGCTTGGGAGTTAGAGGGGGTGGCTACACCTTC
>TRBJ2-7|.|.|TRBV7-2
CASSLYEFGSYEQYF
TGTGCCAGCAGCTTATATGAGTTCGGATCCTACGAGCAGTACTTC
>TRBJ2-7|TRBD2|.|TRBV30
CAWSFFSGRYEQYF
TGTGCCTGGAGCTTTTTTAGCGGGAGATACGAGCAGTACTTC
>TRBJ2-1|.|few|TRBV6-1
CASLEDREQFF
TGTGCCAGCCTAGAAGACCGTGAGCAGTTCTTC
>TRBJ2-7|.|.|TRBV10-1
CASSNSPYEQYF
TGCGCCAGCAGCAACTCCCCCTACGAGCAGTACTTC
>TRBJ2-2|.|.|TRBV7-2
CASSLGASSAGELFF
TGTGCCAGCAGCTTAGGGGCTAGTTCGGCCGGGGAGCTGTTTTTT
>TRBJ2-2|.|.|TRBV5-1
CASSLGGRGELFF
TGCGCCAGCAGCTTGGGAGGTCGCGGGGAGCTGTTTTTT
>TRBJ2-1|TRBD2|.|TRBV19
CASNPTSGSNNEQFF
TGTGCCAGTAACCCGACTAGCGGGAGTAATAATGAGCAGTTCTTC
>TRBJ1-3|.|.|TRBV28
CASSLQGGNTIYF
TGTGCCAGCAGTTTGCAGGGGGGAAACACCATATATTTT
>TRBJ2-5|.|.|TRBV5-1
CASSSGSSLQETQYF
TGCGCCAGCAGCTCCGGGAGCTCATTACAAGAGACCCAGTACTTC
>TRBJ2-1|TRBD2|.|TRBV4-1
CASSLPRGRAYNEQFF
TGCGCCAGCAGCCTCCCTCGCGGGAGGGCCTACAATGAGCAGTTCTTC
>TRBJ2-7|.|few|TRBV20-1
CSASLGYEQYF
TGCAGTGCTAGTTTGGGCTACGAGCAGTACTTC
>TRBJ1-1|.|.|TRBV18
CASSPDRQSYTEAFF
TGTGCCAGCTCACCAGATAGACAGTCCTACACTGAAGCTTTCTTT
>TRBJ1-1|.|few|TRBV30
CAWSGGDTEAFF
TGTGCCTGGAGTGGGGGGGACACTGAAGCTTTCTTT
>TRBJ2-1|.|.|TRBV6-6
CASSNIEIYNEQFF
TGTGCCAGCAGTAATATCGAGATTTACAATGAGCAGTTCTTC
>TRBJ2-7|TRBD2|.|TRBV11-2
CASSLGAGDSYEQYF
TGTGCCAGCAGCTTAGGAGCGGGAGATTCCTACGAGCAGTACTTC
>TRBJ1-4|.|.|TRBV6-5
CASSREGPAAKLFF
TGTGCCAGCAGCCGGGAGGGCCCGGCCGCCAAACTGTTTTTT
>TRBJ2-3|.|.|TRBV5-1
CASSFTFTDTQYF
TGCGCCAGCAGCTTCACCTTCACAGATACGCAGTATTTT
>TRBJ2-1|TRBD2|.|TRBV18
CASSPAGGSNEQFF
TGTGCCAGCTCACCGGCGGGAGGAAGCAATGAGCAGTTCTTC
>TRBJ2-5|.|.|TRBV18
CASSPEGQETQYF
TGTGCCAGCTCACCAGAGGGACAAGAGACCCAGTACTTC
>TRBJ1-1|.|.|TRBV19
CACSDRNTEAFF
TGTGCCTGCTCAGACAGGAACACTGAAGCTTTCTTT
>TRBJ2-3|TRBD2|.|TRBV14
CASSRRLAGEGDTQYF
TGTGCCAGCAGCCGTCGACTAGCGGGAGAGGGAGATACGCAGTATTTT
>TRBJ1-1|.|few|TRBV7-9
CASSALLETEAFF
TGTGCCAGCAGCGCCTTACTTGAAACTGAAGCTTTCTTT
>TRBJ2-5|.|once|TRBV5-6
CASSWWPTQQETQYF
TGTGCCAGCAGCTGGTGGCCAACTCAGCAAGAGACCCAGTACTTC
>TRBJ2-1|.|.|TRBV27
CASRKGQGMREQFF
TGTGCCAGCAGAAAAGGCCAAGGGATGCGTGAGCAGTTCTTC
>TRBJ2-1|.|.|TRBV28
CASSLALEGNEQFF
TGTGCCAGCAGTTTGGCGTTGGAGGGGAATGAGCAGTTCTTC
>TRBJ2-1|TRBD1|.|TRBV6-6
CASSTGTVTYNEQFF
TGTGCCAGCAGTACCGGGACAGTGACTTACAATGAGCAGTTCTTC
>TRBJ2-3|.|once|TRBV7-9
CASSLGDSTDTQYF
TGTGCCAGCAGCTTGGGGGATAGCACAGATACGCAGTATTTT